This T cell receptor beta chain was sequenced in a study of blood T cell repertoires in COVID-19. For the study at large: The United States, Italy and Spain were the sources of the acute and convalescent COVID-19 samples.

Methods used by the authors: Reference gene primer amplification yielded estimated nucleated cell counts. Generated by immunoSEQ multiplex PCR, the TCRdb table keeps only in-frame clones and is missing some. The DNA gave D and trimming, while V, J and clone size come from that table. Of around 15,000 clones listed, 80% to 90% are singletons. Only one count was recorded for this clone. Germline CDR1 and CDR2: KGHDR and SFDVKD. This CDR3 contains 13 residues. J lost 7 bases, V lost 12 bases, and 9 bases had no gene match. The rearrangement joins TRBV24-1 to TRBJ2-1, with 9 bases aligning to TRBD1. Sequenced input: peripheral blood. The origin of this receptor is a man older than 75 with acute or convalescent COVID-19. The CDR3 here is CASGTGRANEQFF. The CDR3, as DNA: TGTGCCTCAGGGACAGGGCGTGCGAATGAGCAGTTCTTC.